Listed below are T cell receptor beta chains from one sample, sequenced in a study of control samples from healthy donors and cancer patients. Profiling relied on immunoSEQ multiplex PCR, and the TCRdb table lists in-frame clones only, not all of them. This table holds roughly 79,000 clones, about 80% found once. The source material was blood. The source is a man aged 45-65 years in good health. Each CDR3 is given without its conserved first and last residue.

CDR3aa	v_gene	j_gene
SVALNRGPYEQY	TRBV29-1	TRBJ2-7
ASKTGINAEAF	TRBV6-5	TRBJ1-1
ASSWDRDSPLH	TRBV10-2	TRBJ1-6
ASSLAELGYGYT	TRBV7-9	TRBJ1-2
ASSGYSYEQF	TRBV28	TRBJ2-1
ASSRGTGGSGNTIY	TRBV18	TRBJ1-3
ASSSLLQRTGSYNEQF	TRBV7-8	TRBJ2-1
ASSTAGSGGETQY	TRBV5-1	TRBJ2-5
ASSQGQSSYEQY	TRBV18	TRBJ2-7
ASSEDRGRGYT	TRBV2	TRBJ1-2
ASSLGPYNEQF	TRBV28	TRBJ2-1
ASSAGYLRTDTQY	TRBV5-4	TRBJ2-3
ASSQDWKGGYTEAF	TRBV4-3	TRBJ1-1
ASSRPSGGEQY	TRBV27	TRBJ2-7
ASSEEGHQPQH	TRBV2	TRBJ1-5
ATSDWEETQY	TRBV24-1	TRBJ2-5
ASSLTGDDTQY	TRBV27	TRBJ2-3
ASSVELAGTYEQY	TRBV9	TRBJ2-7
ASKREDNEQF	TRBV2	TRBJ2-1
ASSLGPGQGISNTEAF	TRBV7-2	TRBJ1-1
ASSLVGTVRSGNTIY	TRBV11-3	TRBJ1-3
ASSQVPGQIYEQY	TRBV4-1	TRBJ2-7
ASSVAGEATYEQY	TRBV9	TRBJ2-7
ASSERDKRNSPLH	TRBV13	TRBJ1-6
ASSLVIAGVEQY	TRBV4-1	TRBJ2-7
ASSLAGGGGSHEQY	TRBV5-1	TRBJ2-7
ASTIAGGNNEQF	TRBV4-3	TRBJ2-1
ASSFASYEQY	TRBV6-6	TRBJ2-7
ASSQAGQYTEAF	TRBV3-1/TRBV3-2	TRBJ1-1
ASSVEGVRGMDEQF	TRBV7-3	TRBJ2-1
ASAAQFPTDTQY	TRBV5-1	TRBJ2-3
ASSSSTSGTGELF	TRBV4-3	TRBJ2-2
SVGWPGVGSYEQY	TRBV29-1	TRBJ2-7
ASTDLEKLF	TRBV2	TRBJ1-4
ASSLTGAAKNIQY	TRBV28	TRBJ2-4
ASASQETEAF	TRBV6-6	TRBJ1-1
SVEWGYGYT	TRBV29-1	TRBJ1-2
ASSYRGLGTEAF	TRBV5-8	TRBJ1-1
ASGLVRLQGPPYGYT	TRBV12-5	TRBJ1-2
ASSLVLGGSSGGRGEQF	TRBV7-2	TRBJ2-1
ASSKPGHDVNSNQPQH	TRBV6-2/TRBV6-3	TRBJ1-5
ASSERGFTYEQY	TRBV6-1	TRBJ2-7
ASSPQGSYNSPLH	TRBV3-1/TRBV3-2	TRBJ1-6
ASSLFRVQETQY	TRBV6-2/TRBV6-3	TRBJ2-5
SAYANTEAF	TRBV20-1	TRBJ1-1
ASSAGLAGPEQF	TRBV7-8	TRBJ2-1
ASSLTHSLEQY	TRBV27	TRBJ2-7
ASSLRSTDTQY	TRBV5-6	TRBJ2-3
ASSIAGYEQY	TRBV19	TRBJ2-7
ASEPGQGYGYT	TRBV6-5	TRBJ1-2
AWRRDNEKLF	TRBV30	TRBJ1-4
ASSLYQANTEAF	TRBV5-1	TRBJ1-1
ASSLAQGATNYGYT	TRBV5-5	TRBJ1-2
ASSLDRRADYEQY	TRBV7-2	TRBJ2-7
SVSGALH	TRBV29-1	TRBJ2-5
ASLRDRTNTGELF	TRBV21-1	TRBJ2-2
ASSLGLASDTQY	TRBV5-1	TRBJ2-3